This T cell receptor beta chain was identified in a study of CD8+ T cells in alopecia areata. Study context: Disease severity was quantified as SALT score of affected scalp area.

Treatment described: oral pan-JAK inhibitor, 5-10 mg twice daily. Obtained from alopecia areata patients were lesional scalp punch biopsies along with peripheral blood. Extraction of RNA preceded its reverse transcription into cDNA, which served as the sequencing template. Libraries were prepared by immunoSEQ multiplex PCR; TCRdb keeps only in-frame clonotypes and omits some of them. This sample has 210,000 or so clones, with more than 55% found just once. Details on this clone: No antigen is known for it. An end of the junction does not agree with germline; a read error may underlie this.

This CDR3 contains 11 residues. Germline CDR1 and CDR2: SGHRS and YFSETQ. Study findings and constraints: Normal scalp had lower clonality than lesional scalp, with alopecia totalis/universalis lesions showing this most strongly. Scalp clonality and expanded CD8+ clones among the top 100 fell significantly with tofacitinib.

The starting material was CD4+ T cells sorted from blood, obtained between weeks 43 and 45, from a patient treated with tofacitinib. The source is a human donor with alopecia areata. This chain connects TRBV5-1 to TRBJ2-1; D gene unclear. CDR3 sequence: CASSSNNEQFF. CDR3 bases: TGCGCCAGCAGCTCCAACAATGAGCAGTTCTTC.